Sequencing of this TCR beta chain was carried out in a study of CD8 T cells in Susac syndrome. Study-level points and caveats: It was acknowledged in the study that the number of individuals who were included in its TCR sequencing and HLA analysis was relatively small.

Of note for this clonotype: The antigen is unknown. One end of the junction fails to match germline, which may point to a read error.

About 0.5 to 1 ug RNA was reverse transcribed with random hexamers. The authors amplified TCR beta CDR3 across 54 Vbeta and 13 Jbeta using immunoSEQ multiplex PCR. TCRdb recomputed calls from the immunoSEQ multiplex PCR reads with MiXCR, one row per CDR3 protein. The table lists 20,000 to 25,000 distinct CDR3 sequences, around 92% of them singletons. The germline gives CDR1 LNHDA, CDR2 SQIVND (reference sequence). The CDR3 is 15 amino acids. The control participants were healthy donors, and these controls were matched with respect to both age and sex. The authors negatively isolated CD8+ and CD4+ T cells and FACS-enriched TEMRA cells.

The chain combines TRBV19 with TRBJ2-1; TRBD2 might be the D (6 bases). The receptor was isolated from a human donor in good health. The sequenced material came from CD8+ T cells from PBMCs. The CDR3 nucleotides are TGTGCCAGTAGTTTGGGGCACGGGAGCAACAATGGGCAGTTCTTC. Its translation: CASSLGHGSNNGQFF.